These T cell receptor beta chains were read from a single sample in a study of STAT3 mutations in large granular lymphocyte leukemia. Method: immunoSEQ multiplex PCR; TCRdb's copy keeps in-frame clones and lacks some. The table has fewer than 2,500 clones, roughly a fifth seen once. The sequenced sample was peripheral blood mononuclear cells. These receptors were obtained from a man aged 55 to 69 with T-cell large granular lymphocyte leukemia. Some clones in this sample may be carry-over from other donors' samples. The CDR3 runs from the conserved cysteine through the conserved F or W. Each record gives: J gene, V gene, D gene, clone size, CDR3 length, CDR3 DNA, CDR3 protein. The D gene is left open where the match is weak. Only some rows state a clone size, as once, few, many or a class for expanded clones.

>TRBJ2-1|TRBV30|.|few|14
TGTGCCTGGAACCGACTCCTACAGGGCAATGAGCAGTTCTTC
CAWNRLLQGNEQFF
>TRBJ2-7|TRBV7-9|.|medium-sized|15
TGTGCCAGCAGCTTAGTTGGAGGGGCAACCTACGAGCAGTACTTC
CASSLVGGATYEQYF
>TRBJ2-7|TRBV4-1|TRBD2|.|14
TGCGCCAGCAGCCAAGGCAGCGGGGATTACGAGCAGTACTTC
CASSQGSGDYEQYF
>TRBJ1-3|TRBV7-3|TRBD1|.|16
TGTGCCAGCAGCGCAAGACAGGGGGCGTCTGGAAACACCATATATTTT
CASSARQGASGNTIYF
>TRBJ2-1|TRBV4-1|.|few|16
TGCGCCAGCAGTGAACCACGAGCACGAACCTACAATGAGCAGTTCTTC
CASSEPRARTYNEQFF
>TRBJ2-7|TRBV5-1|.|.|13
TGCGCCAGCAGCTTGCCGGGTTCAGGGGAGCAGTACTTC
CASSLPGSGEQYF
>TRBJ2-3|TRBV9|TRBD2|.|16
TGTGCCAGCAGCGTAGTTGCGGGAGGGCCTACAGATACGCAGTATTTT
CASSVVAGGPTDTQYF
>TRBJ1-5|TRBV15|.|.|16
TGTGCCACCAGCAGAGATGACGGCAGCCACGCCGAGCCCCAGCATTTT
CATSRDDGSHAEPQHF
>TRBJ2-1|TRBV4-3|TRBD1|medium-sized|16
TGCGCCAGCAGCCAAGAAGAGACAGGGGGTCACAATGAGCAGTTCTTC
CASSQEETGGHNEQFF
>TRBJ1-1|TRBV25-1|.|.|13
TGTGCCAGCAGTCCGGGGGGGACCACTGAAGCTTTCTTT
CASSPGGTTEAFF
>TRBJ1-2|TRBV7-8|.|.|16
TGTGCCAGCAGCTCGCCGGCTGAGGGACGGAAATATGGCTACACCTTC
CASSSPAEGRKYGYTF
>TRBJ2-1|TRBV6-4|.|.|13
TGTGCCAGCACCTCTTTGATGGGGGGTGAGCAGTTCTTC
CASTSLMGGEQFF
>TRBJ1-2|TRBV30|.|.|11
TGTGCCTGGTCACAGAGCTATGGCTACACCTTC
CAWSQSYGYTF
>TRBJ1-2|TRBV4-3|.|.|17
TGCGCCAGCAGCCAAGAAGGTGCCAGGGGTTACGGGGATGGCTACACCTTC
CASSQEGARGYGDGYTF
>TRBJ1-2|TRBV30|.|few|13
TGTGCCTGGAGTGTATGGGGCGACTATGGCTACACCTTC
CAWSVWGDYGYTF
>TRBJ2-3|TRBV29-1|.|once|10
TGCAGCGTTGAGACCGATACGCAGTATTTT
CSVETDTQYF
>TRBJ1-5|TRBV7-9|.|.|14
TGTGCCAGCAGCCGGCTGTCGGGGGATCAGCCCCAGCATTTT
CASSRLSGDQPQHF
>TRBJ2-2|TRBV11-2|TRBD2|few|17
TGTGCCAGCAGCTGGGGGAGCGGGGGGGCGGCCTTCGGGGAGCTGTTTTTT
CASSWGSGGAAFGELFF
>TRBJ2-7|TRBV5-1|TRBD1|.|13
TGCGCCAGCAGCTTCCAGGGGGACTACGAGCAGTACTTC
CASSFQGDYEQYF
>TRBJ1-2|TRBV7-8|TRBD1|.|15
TGTGCCAGCAGCTCTGGGACAGCCACTAACTATGGCTACACCTTC
CASSSGTATNYGYTF
>TRBJ1-5|TRBV27|TRBD1|few|15
TGTGCCAGCAGTCGACAGGGGTTGGGGAATCAGCCCCAGCATTTT
CASSRQGLGNQPQHF
>TRBJ2-1|TRBV18|TRBD2|.|16
TGTGCCAGCTCACCAAGCGGCGGGAGCCTGGGAAATGAGCAGTTCTTC
CASSPSGGSLGNEQFF
>TRBJ1-2|TRBV11-2|.|few|13
TGTGCCAGCAGCTTAGGAGGGAAATATGGCTACACCTTC
CASSLGGKYGYTF
>TRBJ2-7|TRBV30|TRBD2|.|13
TGTGCCTGGAGTGTCGGGGGGTTCTACGAGCAGTACTTC
CAWSVGGFYEQYF
>TRBJ2-7|TRBV7-2|.|few|14
TGTGCCAGCAGCTTAAGTTTGATTTCCTACGAGCAGTACTTC
CASSLSLISYEQYF
>TRBJ2-4|TRBV28|.|few|16
TGTGCCAGCAGTTCACACCTTGTGGATTCCAAAAACATTCAGTACTTC
CASSSHLVDSKNIQYF
>TRBJ2-5|TRBV18|TRBD2|.|14
TGTGCCAGCTCACCCCGCGGGGGGAGGGAGACCCAGTACTTC
CASSPRGGRETQYF
>TRBJ2-3|TRBV5-1|.|.|14
TGCGCCAGCAGCTTGGTTAGTGCTCCAGATACGCAGTATTTT
CASSLVSAPDTQYF
>TRBJ2-3|TRBV27|.|few|12
TGTGCCAGCAGTACAGGCACAGATACGCAGTATTTT
CASSTGTDTQYF
>TRBJ2-3|TRBV18|.|.|13
TGTGCCAGCTCACCATCGGGGGCAGATACGCAGTATTTT
CASSPSGADTQYF
>TRBJ2-3|TRBV4-3|TRBD2|.|15
TGCGCCAGCAGCCAAACTAGCGTGAGCACAGATACGCAGTATTTT
CASSQTSVSTDTQYF
>TRBJ2-1|TRBV15|TRBD1|few|14
TGTGCCACCAGCAGTGGACAGGGGGAGAATGAGCAGTTCTTC
CATSSGQGENEQFF
>TRBJ1-6|TRBV30|.|.|14
TGTGCCTGGAGAGCGGGGGCTCTTAGTTCACCCCTCCACTTT
CAWRAGALSSPLHF
>TRBJ2-3|TRBV15|.|.|13
TGTGCCACCAGCAGAGAAGGCACAGATACGCAGTATTTT
CATSREGTDTQYF
>TRBJ2-5|TRBV27|.|.|13
TGTGCCAGCAGATGGGGAATCGGAGAGACCCAGTACTTC
CASRWGIGETQYF
>TRBJ1-6|TRBV9|.|.|13
TGTGCCAGCAGCGTAGACAGTAATTCACCCCTCCACTTT
CASSVDSNSPLHF
>TRBJ2-1|TRBV6-4|TRBD2|.|15
TGTGCCAGCAGTGAACTAGCGGGAGTCGGCAATGAGCAGTTCTTC
CASSELAGVGNEQFF
>TRBJ1-2|TRBV18|.|few|14
TGTGCCAGCTCCCTGGACGGTACCCCCTATGGCTACACCTTC
CASSLDGTPYGYTF
>TRBJ1-1|TRBV21-1|.|few|12
TGTGCCAGCAGCAAAGAAGGGATTGAAGCTTTCTTT
CASSKEGIEAFF
>TRBJ1-1|TRBV4-3|.|large|13
TGCGCCAGCAGCCAAGGGGTCACCACTGAAGCTTTCTTT
CASSQGVTTEAFF
>TRBJ2-3|TRBV30|.|few|11
TGTGCCTGGGACCAGTCAGATACGCAGTATTTT
CAWDQSDTQYF
>TRBJ1-2|TRBV29-1|.|.|11
TGCAGCGTTGAAGTTAGCTATGGCTACACCTTC
CSVEVSYGYTF
>TRBJ1-2|TRBV18|.|few|11
TGTGCCAGCTCAACTGGGGATGGCTACACCTTC
CASSTGDGYTF
>TRBJ2-1|TRBV14|.|.|11
TGTGCCAGCAGCCACGCCAATGAGCAGTTCTTC
CASSHANEQFF
>TRBJ1-5|TRBV7-9|.|few|16
TGTGCCAGCAGCTCCTTGCTTGAGAGGAAGGTTCAGCCCCAGCATTTT
CASSSLLERKVQPQHF